This T cell receptor beta chain is from a study of control samples from healthy donors and cancer patients. This clone turned up a few times. TCRdb keeps only in-frame clones here, not all; method: immunoSEQ multiplex PCR. The repertoire holds about 75,000 clones, with 90% to 95% as singletons. V lost 1 base, J lost 15 bases, and 9 bases stayed unmatched. The CDR3 loop spans 12 amino acids. Germline CDR1 and CDR2: GTSNPN and SVGIG (reference sequence). Sample: blood. This chain uses TRBV30 with TRBJ1-5; 7 bases align to TRBD1. This clonotype was sampled from a woman aged 40 to 49 in good health. The CDR3 nucleotides read TGTGCCTGGAGTGCCTCCGTGACAGGGTTGCATTTT. Translated: CAWSASVTGLHF. Looking up the rest from reference TRBV30 and TRBJ1-5 gives the full variable domain: SQTIHQWPATLVQPVGSPLSLECTVEGTSNPNLYWYRQAAGRGLQLLFYSVGIGQISSEVPQNLSASRPQDRQFILSSKKLLLSDSGFYLCAWSASVTGLHFGDGTRLSIL.